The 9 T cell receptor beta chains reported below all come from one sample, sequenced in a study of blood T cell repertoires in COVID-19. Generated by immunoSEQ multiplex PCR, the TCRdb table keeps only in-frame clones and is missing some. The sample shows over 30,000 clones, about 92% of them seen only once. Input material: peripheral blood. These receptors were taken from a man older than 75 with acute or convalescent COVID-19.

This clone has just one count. CDR3 DNA sequence: TGTGCCAGCAGTTTACGCGGGACAGGGGGCTCCTACGAGCAGTACTTC. This sequence encodes CASSLRGTGGSYEQYF. The chain uses TRBV27 and TRBJ2-7, with 11 bases that match TRBD1. Germline V lookup: CDR1 MNHEY, CDR2 SMNVEV (reference sequence). The CDR3 is made up of 16 amino acids. J lost 0 bases, V lost 2 bases, and 3 bases had no gene match.

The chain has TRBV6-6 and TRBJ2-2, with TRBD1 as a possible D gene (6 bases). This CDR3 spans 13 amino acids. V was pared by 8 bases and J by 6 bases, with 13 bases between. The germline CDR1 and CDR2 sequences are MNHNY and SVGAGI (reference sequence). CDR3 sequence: CASGLQGSGELFF. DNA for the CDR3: TGTGCCAGCGGCCTTCAGGGGTCCGGGGAGCTGTTTTTT.

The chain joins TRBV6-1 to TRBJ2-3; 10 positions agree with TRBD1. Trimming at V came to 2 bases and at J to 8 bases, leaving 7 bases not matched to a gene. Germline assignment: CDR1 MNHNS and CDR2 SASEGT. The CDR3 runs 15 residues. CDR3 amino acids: CASSELTGGVGTQYF. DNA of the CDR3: TGTGCCAGCAGTGAATTGACAGGGGGCGTCGGTACGCAGTATTTT.

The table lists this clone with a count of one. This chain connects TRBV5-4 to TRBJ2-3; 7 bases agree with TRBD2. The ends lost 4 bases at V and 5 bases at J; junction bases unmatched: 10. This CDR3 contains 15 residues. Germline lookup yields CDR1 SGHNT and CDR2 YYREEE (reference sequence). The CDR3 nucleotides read TGTGCCAGCAGCCCGCAGCGGGGCCGGGGAGATACGCAGTATTTT. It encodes CASSPQRGRGDTQYF. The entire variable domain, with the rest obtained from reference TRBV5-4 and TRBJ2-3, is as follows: ETGVTQSPTHLIKTRGQQVTLRCSSQSGHNTVSWYQQALGQGPQFIFQYYREEENGRGNFPPRFSGLQFPNYSSELNVNALELDDSALYLCASSPQRGRGDTQYFGPGTRLTVL.

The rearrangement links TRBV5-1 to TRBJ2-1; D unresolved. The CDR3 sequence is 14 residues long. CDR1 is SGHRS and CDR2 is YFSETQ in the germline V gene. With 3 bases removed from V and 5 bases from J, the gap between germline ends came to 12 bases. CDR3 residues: CASSSHLGNNEQFF. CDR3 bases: TGCGCCAGCAGCTCCCATCTGGGCAACAATGAGCAGTTCTTC.

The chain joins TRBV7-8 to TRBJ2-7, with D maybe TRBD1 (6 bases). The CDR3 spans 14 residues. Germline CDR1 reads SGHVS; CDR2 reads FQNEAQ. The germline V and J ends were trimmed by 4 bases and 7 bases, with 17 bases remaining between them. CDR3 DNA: TGTGCCAGCAGCTCGGGACAAAGGGTGGGGGAGCAGTACTTC. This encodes CASSSGQRVGEQYF. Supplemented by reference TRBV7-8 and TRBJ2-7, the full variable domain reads GAGVSQSPRYKVAKRGQDVALRCDPISGHVSLFWYQQALGQGPEFLTYFQNEAQLDKSGLPSDRFFAERPEGSVSTLKIQRTQQEDSAVYLCASSSGQRVGEQYFGPGTRLTVT.

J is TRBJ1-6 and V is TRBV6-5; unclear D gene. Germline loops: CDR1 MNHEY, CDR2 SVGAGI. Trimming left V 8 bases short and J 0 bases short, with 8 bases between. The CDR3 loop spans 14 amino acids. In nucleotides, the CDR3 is TGTGCCAGCGATTTCGGCTCCTATAATTCACCCCTCCACTTT. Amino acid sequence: CASDFGSYNSPLHF.

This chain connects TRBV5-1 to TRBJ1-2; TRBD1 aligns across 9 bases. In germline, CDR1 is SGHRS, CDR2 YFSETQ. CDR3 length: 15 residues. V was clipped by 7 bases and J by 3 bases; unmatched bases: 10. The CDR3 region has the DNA TGCGCCAGCCAGAGTGGGACAGGGAATCACTATGGCTACACCTTC. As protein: CASQSGTGNHYGYTF. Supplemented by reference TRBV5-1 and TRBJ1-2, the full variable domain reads KAGVTQTPRYLIKTRGQQVTLSCSPISGHRSVSWYQQTPGQGLQFLFEYFSETQRNKGNFPGRFSGRQFSNSRSEMNVSTLELGDSALYLCASQSGTGNHYGYTFGSGTRLTVV.

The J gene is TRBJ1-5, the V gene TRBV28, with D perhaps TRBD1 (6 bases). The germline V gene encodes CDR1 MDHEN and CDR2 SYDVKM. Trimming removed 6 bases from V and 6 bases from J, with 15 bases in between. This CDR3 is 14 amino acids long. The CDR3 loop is CASRRTGTSQPQHF. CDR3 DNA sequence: TGTGCCAGCAGACGTACAGGGACCAGTCAGCCCCAGCATTTT.